The entry below describes one T cell receptor (beta chain). Its antigen is as yet unknown. The data originate from a study of intratumoral heterogeneity in liver cancer. The hepatocellular carcinoma nodule was sampled at distinct, geographically separated regions. Sequencing was performed with immunoSEQ multiplex PCR; in TCRdb, only in-frame clones are kept and a portion is missing. The sample has more than 6,000 clones, 55% seen once. Study-wide results and limits: No significant regional difference in overall T cell clonality was found.

V shed 3 bases and J shed 10 bases, with 10 bases lying between them. This CDR3 is 13 amino acids long. The clonotype comes from a man aged 65-85 years with hepatocellular carcinoma. Here the sequenced sample was tumor tissue, taken before any cancer treatment. J is TRBJ1-6 and V is TRBV12-3 or TRBV12-4; the D gene is possibly TRBD1 (5 bases). This CDR3 is CASSFGGRSPLHF. The CDR3 coding sequence is TGTGCCAGCAGTTTCGGGGGAAGGTCACCCCTCCACTTT.